A single sample gave rise to the 10 T cell receptor beta chains below, sequenced in a study of blood T cells in healthy people across ages. It was with a sample-barcoded 5' primer and a J-beta primer mix that a second PCR of about 6 to 11 cycles was run. MiXCR, run by TCRdb on the 5' RACE reads, gives a single entry per CDR3 protein. The table lists about a million distinct CDR3 sequences, about 48% of them singletons. The sequenced sample consisted of blood. The source is a man aged 25-40 years in good health.

A remark on this clonotype: A read error may account for a junction end that differs from germline. The genes are TRBV6-2 or TRBV6-3 and TRBJ1-1, with D tentatively TRBD1 (6 bases). CDR1 and CDR2 (germline): MNHEY, SVGEGT. The CDR3 has 15 residues. CDR3 coding DNA: TGTGCCGGCAGAGCTCCAGGACAGATGAACACTGAAGCTTTCTTT. Translation gives CAGRAPGQMNTEAFF.

This rearrangement joins TRBV6-6 to TRBJ2-3, with TRBD2 as a possible D gene (6 bases). CDR3 size: 13 residues. The germline V gene encodes CDR1 MNHNY and CDR2 SVGAGI (reference sequence). V dropped 7 bases and J dropped 5 bases, with 13 bases sitting between them. The CDR3 here is CASMGGAIDTQYF. DNA of the CDR3: TGTGCCAGCATGGGGGGAGCGATAGATACGCAGTATTTT.

A few counts support this clonotype. The V gene is TRBV20-1, the J gene TRBJ1-2; 7 bases match TRBD1. Per germline, CDR1 DFQATT and CDR2 SNEGSKA (reference sequence). V shed 0 bases, J shed 4 bases, and the junction held 8 bases outside the gene matches. This CDR3 contains 15 residues. The CDR3 bases are TGCAGTGCTAGAGACGGACAGGTGTTTATCTATGGCTACACCTTC. It is translated as CSARDGQVFIYGYTF.

V gene TRBV13 combines with J gene TRBJ1-2, with 8 bases matching TRBD1. J lost 7 bases, V lost 0 bases, and 4 bases had no gene match. CDR3 length equals 14 residues. Germline CDR1 is PRHDT and CDR2 is FYEKMQ (reference sequence). CDR3 sequence: CASSLGGTGGGYTF. The CDR3 DNA reads TGTGCCAGCAGCTTAGGCGGGACAGGAGGTGGCTACACCTTC.

The chain carries TRBV4-1 and TRBJ2-7; D might be TRBD2 (7 bases). The length of the CDR3 is 17 residues. V gave up 3 bases and J gave up 2 bases, with 20 bases separating them. CDR1 MGHRA and CDR2 YSYEKL come from the germline V gene. This CDR3 reads CASSHQSSGGGTYEQYF. CDR3 nucleotide sequence: TGCGCCAGCAGCCACCAGTCTAGCGGAGGGGGAACCTACGAGCAGTACTTC.

This chain uses TRBV5-1 with TRBJ2-1, with D possibly TRBD2 on 7 matching bases. Trimming shortened V by 0 bases and J by 6 bases, and 13 bases separated the two germline ends. Germline values: CDR1 SGHRS, CDR2 YFSETQ. The CDR3 has 15 residues. The CDR3 DNA sequence: TGCGCCAGCAGCTTGGAGGGGGGGCCAAGCAATGAGCAGTTCTTC. Amino acids: CASSLEGGPSNEQFF. Using reference TRBV5-1 and TRBJ2-1 for the parts outside the CDR3, the full variable domain is KAGVTQTPRYLIKTRGQQVTLSCSPISGHRSVSWYQQTPGQGLQFLFEYFSETQRNKGNFPGRFSGRQFSNSRSEMNVSTLELGDSALYLCASSLEGGPSNEQFFGPGTRLTVL.

The genes are TRBV29-1 and TRBJ2-3; maybe TRBD1 (6 bases). This CDR3 spans 12 amino acids. V lost 6 bases to trimming and J lost 5 bases, with 12 bases between them. Germline V CDR1 and CDR2: SQVTM, ANQGSEA. CDR3 nucleotides: TGCAGCGTGATACAGGGATTAGATACGCAGTATTTT. Amino acid sequence: CSVIQGLDTQYF.

CDR3 in DNA: TGTGCCAGCAGATCCTTCTACGAGTGGTTCTTC. This gives the protein CASRSFYEWFF. The chain joins TRBV27 to TRBJ2-1, with no clear D. The ends were cut back, 6 bases at V and 15 bases at J, with 15 bases in the middle. This CDR3 is built from 11 residues. Germline-derived CDR1 and CDR2 are MNHEY and SMNVEV (reference sequence).

The table lists this clonotype with a few counts. The rearrangement joins TRBV7-2 to TRBJ2-4; D tentatively reads TRBD1 or TRBD2 (5 bases each). V lost 6 bases, J lost 4 bases, and 16 bases lay in between. The V gene's germline CDR1 is SGHTA and CDR2 FQGNSA. The CDR3 extends over 15 amino acids. CDR3 protein: CASRSTGDQKNIQYF. CDR3 sequence (DNA): TGTGCCAGCAGATCCACCGGGGACCAGAAAAACATTCAGTACTTC. Variable domain in full (rest from reference TRBV7-2 and TRBJ2-4): GAGVSQSPSNKVTEKGKDVELRCDPISGHTALYWYRQSLGQGLEFLIYFQGNSAPDKSGLPSDRFSAERTGGSVSTLTIQRTQQEDSAVYLCASRSTGDQKNIQYFGAGTRLSVL.

About this clonotype: At one of its ends the junction is not consistent with the germline gene, which may arise from a read error. The J gene is TRBJ2-2, the V gene TRBV12-3 or TRBV12-4, with D perhaps TRBD1 (5 bases). This CDR3 comprises 16 residues. The chain's CDR3 is CASSLDRRPKTGELFF. The CDR3 nucleotides are TGTGCCAGCAGCTTAGACAGACGACCAAAGACCGGGGAGCTGTTTTTT.